Listed here are 6 T cell receptor beta chains from one sample, sequenced in a study of T cells in Graves' hyperthyroidism and ophthalmopathy. Using RNA transcripts as the source, TCR beta CDR3 regions were amplified. RT-PCR in the first round (using the HTBI primer set) targeted the TCR CDR3. A single record per CDR3 protein comes from TCRdb applying MiXCR to the multiplex PCR reads. The table records 380,000 or so distinct CDR3 sequences, approximately 19% of them present only once. Sequenced sample: blood. The receptor source for this set is a young woman with Graves' hyperthyroidism.

This clonotype was seen repeatedly, ten times or more. The rearrangement uses TRBV24-1 and TRBJ2-5; TRBD1 matches 12 bases. The CDR3 has 16 residues. V lost 4 bases and J lost 5; bases outside the gene matches: 7. CDR1 and CDR2 (germline): KGHDR, SFDVKD. CDR3 protein: CATSDTGTGGAETQYF. Here the CDR3 DNA reads TGTGCCACCAGTGACACCGGGACAGGGGGCGCGGAGACCCAGTACTTC.

This clonotype was seen many times. The V and J genes are TRBV27 and TRBJ1-1; TRBD1 is a possible D gene (6 bases). In germline, CDR1 is MNHEY, CDR2 SMNVEV (reference sequence). The CDR3 length is 14 residues. Deletions cut 7 bases from V and 0 bases from J, with 12 bases between. CDR3 in DNA: TGTGCCAGCATGGTGGGGGGCGTGAACACTGAAGCTTTCTTT. Translated: CASMVGGVNTEAFF.

Turning to this clonotype: The junction shows a germline mismatch at one end, possibly a read error. This chain joins TRBV7-8 and TRBJ2-5; D possibly matches TRBD1 or TRBD2 (6 bases each). CDR3 length: 16 residues. Germline assignment: CDR1 SGHVS and CDR2 FQNEAQ. CDR3 bases: TGTACCAGCAGCTTAGAGATAGGGGGGATAAAAGAGACCCAGTACTTC. Translating it yields CTSSLEIGGIKETQYF.

This clonotype was observed at least ten times. The genes are TRBV19 and TRBJ1-3; 8 bases fit TRBD1. Germline CDR1 LNHDA, CDR2 SQIVND (reference sequence). V shed 6 bases and J 1 base; nucleotides not matched to a gene: 8. The CDR3 totals 16 residues. CDR3: CASRNLRGRSGNTIYF. CDR3 nucleotides: TGTGCCAGTAGGAACCTCAGGGGGCGATCTGGAAACACCATATATTTT. Combining the CDR3 with reference TRBV19 and TRBJ1-3 gives the whole variable domain DGGITQSPKYLFRKEGQNVTLSCEQNLNHDAMYWYRQDPGQGLRLIYYSQIVNDFQKGDIAEGYSVSREKKESFPLTVTSAQKNPTAFYLCASRNLRGRSGNTIYFGEGSWLTVV.

This clonotype showed up many times. The chain couples TRBV28 to TRBJ1-1, with a tentative D call TRBD1 (5 bases). The germline CDR1 and CDR2 sequences are MDHEN and SYDVKM. This CDR3 has 13 amino acids. V was shortened by 7 bases and J by 10 bases, with 19 bases between the two germline ends. CDR3 region: CASNEGRDGRAFF. The CDR3 DNA reads as TGTGCCAGCAACGAGGGCAGGGATGGTCGAGCTTTCTTT. The full variable domain, completed using reference TRBV28 and TRBJ1-1, is DVKVTQSSRYLVKRTGEKVFLECVQDMDHENMFWYRQDPGLGLRLIYFSYDVKMKEKGDIPEGYSVSREKKERFSLILESASTNQTSMYLCASNEGRDGRAFFGQGTRLTVV.

This clonotype was counted between two and nine times. The chain is built from TRBV11-1 and TRBJ2-7; 9 bases are shared with TRBD1. The CDR3 has 15 amino acids. Germline values: CDR1 SGHAT, CDR2 FQDESV (reference sequence). The ends lost 3 bases at V and 5 bases at J; junction bases unmatched: 8. The DNA of the CDR3 is TGTGCCAGCAGCTTCCGGGACAGGGATATCGACGAGCAGTACTTC. Residues: CASSFRDRDIDEQYF.